Each of the 15 T cell receptor beta chains below was sequenced from the same sample in a study of CD8 T cells in Susac syndrome. Reverse transcription of roughly 0.5 to 1 ug RNA used random hexamers. From the immunoSEQ multiplex PCR reads, TCRdb called clonotypes with MiXCR, one entry per CDR3 protein. The data show 120,000 or so distinct CDR3 sequences, with less than 95% seen just once and 0.095% to 0.1% held by the top ten. Sequenced: CD4+ T cells from PBMCs. The receptors originated from a human donor in good health.

This chain connects TRBV7-3 to TRBJ2-3; 7 bases are a match to TRBD2. Germline trimming cut 1 base from V and 3 bases from J; bases unmatched to any gene: 4. The CDR3 length is 15 residues. The germline V gene encodes CDR1 SGHTA and CDR2 FQGTGA. CDR3 in amino acids: CASSLNNGRTDTQYF. In DNA form, the CDR3 reads TGTGCCAGCAGCTTAAATAACGGGAGGACAGATACGCAGTATTTT.

The chain carries TRBV27 and TRBJ2-1; D is ambiguous. The ends were cut back, 2 bases at V and 8 bases at J, with 13 bases in the middle. Germline CDR1 and CDR2: MNHEY and SMNVEV (reference sequence). This CDR3 is 14 amino acids long. The CDR3 nucleotides read TGTGCCAGCAGTTTAAAACAGTCAATGGATGAGCAGTTCTTC. It encodes CASSLKQSMDEQFF.

The chain is built from TRBV4-2 and TRBJ2-3, with 12 positions matching TRBD2. This CDR3 is built from 16 residues. Germline assignment: CDR1 LGHNA and CDR2 YNFKEQ. V dropped 2 bases and J dropped 7; count of bases not matched to a gene: 7. For the CDR3, the DNA is TGTGCCAGCAGCCAAAGGACTAGCGGGATGGGGAATACGCAGTATTTT. Translating gives CASSQRTSGMGNTQYF.

The gene calls are TRBV11-2 and TRBJ2-7; D ambiguous. Trimming removed 5 bases from V and 7 bases from J, with 12 bases in between. The germline gives CDR1 SGHAT, CDR2 FQNNGV. This CDR3 is 12 amino acids long. CDR3 region: CASSGRRREQYF. The CDR3 nucleotides read TGTGCCAGCAGCGGCCGTCGAAGGGAGCAGTACTTC.

As to this clonotype: The germline gene is not matched at one end of the junction; a read error may be the cause. V is TRBV29-1 and J is TRBJ1-2; weak D call: TRBD1 (6 bases). Germline assignment: CDR1 SQVTM and CDR2 ANQGSEA. CDR3 size: 14 residues. CDR3 coding DNA: TGCAGCGTTGAAGATAAGGAGGGACACTATGGCCACACCTTC. This encodes CSVEDKEGHYGHTF.

This clonotype appeared once. This chain connects TRBV9 to TRBJ2-6, with D unclear. The V gene lost 2 bases and the J gene lost 0 bases, with 6 bases spanning the gap. The CDR3 has 15 residues. CDR1 is SGDLS and CDR2 is YYNGEE in the germline V gene. The CDR3 DNA reads as TGTGCCAGCAGCGTTGGGTTCTCTGGGGCCAACGTCCTGACTTTC. Encoded protein: CASSVGFSGANVLTF.

V is TRBV19 and J is TRBJ2-7; 7 bases map to TRBD2. The CDR3 is made up of 15 amino acids. The junction had 12 bases not matched to a gene; V was cut back by 5 bases and J by 5 bases. Per germline, CDR1 LNHDA and CDR2 SQIVND (reference sequence). CDR3 sequence reads: CASSSGGGRFDEQYF. CDR3 coding DNA: TGTGCCAGTAGTTCTGGTGGCGGGAGATTCGACGAGCAGTACTTC.

V gene TRBV7-9 combines with J gene TRBJ2-7; TRBD2 aligns across 12 bases. J lost 5 bases, V lost 6 bases, and 5 bases had no gene match. CDR3 length: 14 residues. CDR1 SEHNR and CDR2 FQNEAQ come from the germline V gene (reference sequence). Here the CDR3 DNA reads TGTGCCAGCAGTCCTAGCGGGAGGGCCCACGAGCAGTACTTC. It yields the protein CASSPSGRAHEQYF.

J is TRBJ2-7 and V is TRBV27, with D unclear. CDR1 and CDR2 (germline): MNHEY, SMNVEV (reference sequence). The CDR3 is made up of 14 amino acids. Trimming removed 5 bases from V and 2 bases from J, with 13 bases in between. CDR3 bases: TGTGCCAGCAGTCTCCAAGTTCGACCCTACGAGCAGTACTTC. This codes for CASSLQVRPYEQYF.

A remark on this clonotype: Compared with germline, one end of the junction differs, possibly owing to a read error. V usage is TRBV7-2 and J usage is TRBJ2-7, with TRBD2 identical over 7 bases. The CDR3 spans 12 residues. Looked up from germline, CDR1 is SGHTA and CDR2 is FQGNSA. The CDR3 sequence is CASSQGDYAQYF. Written as DNA, the CDR3 is TGTGCCAGCAGCCAAGGGGACTACGCGCAGTACTTC. The full variable domain, with the rest looked up from reference TRBV7-2 and TRBJ2-7, is GAGVSQSPSNKVTEKGKDVELRCDPISGHTALYWYRQSLGQGLEFLIYFQGNSAPDKSGLPSDRFSAERTGGSVSTLTIQRTQQEDSAVYLCASSQGDYAQYFGPGTRLTVT.

V gene TRBV6-2 or TRBV6-3 combines with J gene TRBJ2-7; no definite D call. V was cut by 8 bases and J by 5 bases, with 10 bases left in between. CDR3 length equals 11 residues. Per germline, CDR1 MNHEY and CDR2 SVGEGT. CDR3 loop: CASERLNEQYF. CDR3 bases: TGTGCCAGCGAGAGACTTAACGAGCAGTACTTC.

The chain couples TRBV5-6 to TRBJ2-4, with D perhaps being TRBD1 or TRBD2 (5 bases each). With 4 bases removed from V and 1 base from J, the gap between germline ends came to 15 bases. In germline, CDR1 is SGHDT, CDR2 YYEEEE. CDR3 size: 16 residues. CDR3 in DNA: TGTGCCAGCAGCCGGGACGCCCGCGCGGCCAAAAACATTCAGTACTTC. Translating gives CASSRDARAAKNIQYF.

V is TRBV30 and J is TRBJ1-4, with D possibly TRBD1 on 5 matching bases. Germline V gene sequence: CDR1 GTSNPN, CDR2 SVGIG (reference sequence). V lost 2 bases and J 0 bases, leaving 7 bases between the germline ends. The CDR3 is made up of 14 amino acids. The DNA of the CDR3 is TGTGCCTGGAGTTGGACAACAACTAATGAAAAACTGTTTTTT. Its translation is CAWSWTTTNEKLFF.

This rearrangement joins TRBV28 to TRBJ1-4; unclear D gene. The CDR3 is made up of 12 amino acids. V was trimmed by 11 bases and J by 4 bases, leaving 11 bases between them. Germline V CDR1 and CDR2: MDHEN, SYDVKM. CDR3 residues: CAGRSGNEKLFF. The CDR3 bases are TGTGCCGGCCGTTCGGGTAATGAAAAACTGTTTTTT.

CDR3 sequence reads: CSVVRGSDGYTF. CDR3 nucleotides: TGCAGCGTTGTGCGGGGGTCGGATGGCTACACCTTC. This chain joins TRBV29-1 and TRBJ1-2; maybe TRBD1 (5 bases). Trimming took 4 bases from V and 6 from J, leaving 12 bases between them. The CDR3 has 12 residues. Germline V gives CDR1 SQVTM, CDR2 ANQGSEA.